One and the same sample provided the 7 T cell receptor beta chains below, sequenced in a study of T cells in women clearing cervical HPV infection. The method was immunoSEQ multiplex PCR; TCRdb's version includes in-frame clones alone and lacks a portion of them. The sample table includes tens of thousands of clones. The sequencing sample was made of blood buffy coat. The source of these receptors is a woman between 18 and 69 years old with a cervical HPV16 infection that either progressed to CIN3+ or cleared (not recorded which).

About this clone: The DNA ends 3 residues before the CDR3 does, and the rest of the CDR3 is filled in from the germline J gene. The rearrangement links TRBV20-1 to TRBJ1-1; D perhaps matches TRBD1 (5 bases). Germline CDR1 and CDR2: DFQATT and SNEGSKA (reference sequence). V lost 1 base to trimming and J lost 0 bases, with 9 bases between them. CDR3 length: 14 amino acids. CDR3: CSARVPGMNTEAFF. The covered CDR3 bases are TGCAGTGCTAGAGTACCAGGGATGAACACTGAA.

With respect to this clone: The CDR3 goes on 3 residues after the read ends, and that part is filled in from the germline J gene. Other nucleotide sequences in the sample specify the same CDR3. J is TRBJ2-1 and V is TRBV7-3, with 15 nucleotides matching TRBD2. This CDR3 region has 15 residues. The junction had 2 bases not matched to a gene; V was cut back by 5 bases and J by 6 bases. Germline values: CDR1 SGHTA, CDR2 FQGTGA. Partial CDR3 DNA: TGTGCCAGCAGCCTGGGACTAGCGGGAGGCAATGAG. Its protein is CASSLGLAGGNE. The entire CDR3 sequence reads CASSLGLAGGNEQFF.

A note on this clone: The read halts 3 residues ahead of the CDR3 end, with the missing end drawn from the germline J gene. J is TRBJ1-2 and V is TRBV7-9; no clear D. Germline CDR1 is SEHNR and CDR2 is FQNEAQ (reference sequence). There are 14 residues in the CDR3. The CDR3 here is CASSLVGSTYDYTF. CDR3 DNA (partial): TGTGCCAGCAGCTTAGTCGGGTCGACCTACGAC.

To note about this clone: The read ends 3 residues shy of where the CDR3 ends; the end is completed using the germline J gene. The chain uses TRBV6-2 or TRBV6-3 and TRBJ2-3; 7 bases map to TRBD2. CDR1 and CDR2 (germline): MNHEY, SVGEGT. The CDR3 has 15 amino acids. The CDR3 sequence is CASSYRGRGDQPQYF. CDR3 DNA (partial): TGTGCCAGCAGTTACCGAGGGAGGGGAGATCAGCCG.

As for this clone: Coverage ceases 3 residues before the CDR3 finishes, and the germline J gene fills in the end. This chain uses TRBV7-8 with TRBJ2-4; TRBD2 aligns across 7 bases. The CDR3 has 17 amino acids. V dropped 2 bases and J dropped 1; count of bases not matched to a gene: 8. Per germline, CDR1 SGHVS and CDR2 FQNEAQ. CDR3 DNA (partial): TGTGCCAGCAGCTTAAGCGGGACGGGTTTGGCCAAAAACATT. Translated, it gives CASSLSGTGLAKNI. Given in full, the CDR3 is CASSLSGTGLAKNIQYF.

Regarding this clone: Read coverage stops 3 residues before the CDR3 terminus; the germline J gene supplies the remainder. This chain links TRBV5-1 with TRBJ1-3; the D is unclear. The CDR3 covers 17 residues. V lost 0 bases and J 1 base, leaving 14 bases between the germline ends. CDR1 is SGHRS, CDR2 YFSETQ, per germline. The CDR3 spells CASSLAPGVRSGNTIYF. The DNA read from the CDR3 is TGCGCCAGCAGCTTGGCTCCCGGGGTTAGGTCTGGAAACACC.

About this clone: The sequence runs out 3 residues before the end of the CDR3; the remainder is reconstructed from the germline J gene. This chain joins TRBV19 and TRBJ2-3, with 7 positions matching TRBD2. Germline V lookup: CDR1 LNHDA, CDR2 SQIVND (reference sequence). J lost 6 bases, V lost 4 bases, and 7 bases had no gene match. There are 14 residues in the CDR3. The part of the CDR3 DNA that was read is TGTGCCAGTAGTAGAGGGACTACGGGGGATACG. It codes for CASSRGTTGDT. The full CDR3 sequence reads CASSRGTTGDTQYF.